The subject of this entry is one TCR beta chain. Its antigen is not known. Looked up from germline, CDR1 is MNHNS and CDR2 is SASEGT. Germline trimming cut 7 bases from V and 5 bases from J; bases unmatched to any gene: 7. The CDR3 length is 13 residues. Original handling: A papillary thyroid cancer distant-metastasis classifier was built from CDR3 differences across clinicopathological groups. TCRdb reprocessed the PCR reads via MiXCR. TCRdb, not the original authors, processed these V and J calls. The sample has 33,000 or so clones, roughly 19% seen once. This specimen comes from a study of metastatic and nonmetastatic thyroid tumors. The wider study: Blood and tumor or nodule tissue repertoires from malignant and benign thyroid patients were compared.

General study points: Versus benign nodules, malignant thyroid tumors reportedly had significantly higher TCR beta diversity, in blood and tumor.

Prior to thyroid surgery, none of the patients had received any treatment. The sequence came from a female donor with papillary thyroid cancer or a benign thyroid nodule (not recorded which). Some clones in this sample may be carry-over from other donors' samples. The specimen was blood. The V and J genes are TRBV6-1 and TRBJ1-2, with 7 bases that match TRBD1. The CDR3 is CASKQGIRYGYTF. CDR3 coding DNA: TGTGCCAGCAAACAGGGGATCCGATATGGCTACACCTTC.